The subject of this entry is one TCR beta chain. What it binds is unknown. The V segment lost 6 bases and the J segment 8 bases; nucleotides outside the gene matches: 10. The CDR3 runs to 15 residues. Germline V lookup: CDR1 SEHNR, CDR2 FQNEAQ (reference sequence). Under the ViraFEST assay, PBMC were stimulated with viral peptide pools so that antigen-specific CD4+ T cells expanded. Sequencing was performed afterwards. Cells that had been cultured for roughly 9 days were the source of isolated CD4+ T cells. PCR showed that the person got SARS-CoV-2 infection at some point between March and December 2020. In culture with about 10 IU/ml IL-2 and around 10 ug/ml peptides, PBMC were grown at two million per well. Profiling relied on immunoSEQ multiplex PCR, and the TCRdb table lists in-frame clones only, not all of them. The sample carries about 20,000 clones, around 70% recorded once. These data originate in a study of vaccination effects on CD4 cells after COVID-19. Study-level information: Two-dose BNT162b2 or mRNA-1273 vaccination was given to participants. Sampling of a couple of convalescent patients took place 16 days and one week prior to vaccination.

Broader study findings: In convalescents, post-vaccine spike-reactive clones were mainly new clones induced by vaccination.

V and J are TRBV7-9 and TRBJ2-2; 9 bases fit TRBD2. The receptor was isolated from a human donor who had a prior SARS-CoV-2 infection. The sequencing used CD4+ T cells from PBMCs cultured with SARS-CoV-2 spike peptides, collected before COVID-19 vaccination. The CDR3 loop reads CASRGSGSDVGELFF. As DNA, the CDR3 is TGTGCCAGCAGGGGTAGCGGGAGTGATGTGGGGGAGCTGTTTTTT.